This paragraph reports one TCR beta chain. Here immunoSEQ multiplex PCR was the method, and the copy in TCRdb shows in-frame clones only, minus some. The sample has about 130,000 clones, about 82% seen once. This entry belongs to a study of blood T cell repertoires in COVID-19. The CDR3 extends over 15 amino acids. V was clipped by 3 bases and J by 1 base; unmatched bases: 6. The germline gives CDR1 SGDLS, CDR2 YYNGEE. The source is a human donor in a cohort sampled during active COVID-19. The sequenced material came from peripheral blood. This chain joins TRBV9 and TRBJ1-1, with 7 bases aligning to TRBD1. This chain's CDR3 is CASSAGNRGNTEAFF. Here the CDR3 DNA reads TGTGCCAGCAGCGCGGGGAACAGGGGGAACACTGAAGCTTTCTTT. Using reference TRBV9 and TRBJ1-1 for the parts outside the CDR3, the full variable domain is DSGVTQTPKHLITATGQRVTLRCSPRSGDLSVYWYQQSLDQGLQFLIQYYNGEERAKGNILERFSAQQFPDLHSELNLSSLELGDSALYFCASSAGNRGNTEAFFGQGTRLTVV.